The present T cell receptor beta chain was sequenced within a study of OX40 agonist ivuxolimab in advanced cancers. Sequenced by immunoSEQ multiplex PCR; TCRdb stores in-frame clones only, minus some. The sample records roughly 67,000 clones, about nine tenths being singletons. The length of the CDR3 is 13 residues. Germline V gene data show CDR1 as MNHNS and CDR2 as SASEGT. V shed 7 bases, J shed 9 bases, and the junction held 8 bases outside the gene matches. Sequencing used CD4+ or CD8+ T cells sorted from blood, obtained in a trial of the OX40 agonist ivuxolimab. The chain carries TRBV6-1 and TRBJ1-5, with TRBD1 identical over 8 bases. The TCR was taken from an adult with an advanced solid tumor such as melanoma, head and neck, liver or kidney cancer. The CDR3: CASTEDRVRPQHF. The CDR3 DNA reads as TGTGCCAGCACCGAGGACAGGGTAAGGCCCCAGCATTTT.